This paragraph reports one T cell receptor (beta chain). Its antigen target is currently unknown. Base quality data are lacking; no much larger clone is found one base away. This sample is drawn from a study of neurological immune-mediated disorders (dated by TCRdb to between 2018 and 2021). Background for the entire study: Peripheral blood TCR-beta repertoires from patients with HTLV-I-associated myelopathy (HAM/TSP), patients with multiple sclerosis, and healthy controls were compared in the study using UMI-based sequencing. The roughly 100 TCR-beta libraries covered PBMC samples along with longitudinal samples, technical triplicates, and paired sorted CD4+ and CD8+ T-cell subsets. Technical triplicate libraries were sequenced to precisely calculate how much the frequency of each individual clone varied. Of the approximately 66 subjects in the cohort, about 14 were HAM/TSP patients, some 35 were multiple sclerosis patients, and roughly 20 were healthy controls. The investigation overall reported the following: Expanded clones from different subjects shared no identical CDR3 amino acid sequences, which suggests that TCR-beta repertoires were private in all groups. TCR clonal expansion was greatest in HAM/TSP patients and smallest in MS patients, who ranked below even healthy controls.

The CDR3 sequence holds 16 residues, the cysteine and phenylalanine included. Kept here is only the CDR3 DNA, which spans 48 bases and is read in frame from base 1. CDR1 and CDR2 were assigned from the germline V gene (reference sequence) as MNHNY and SVGAGI. V lost 0 bases and J lost 9 bases, and the count of bases not matched to a germline gene is 11. This sample's time point label indicates: technical triplicate 1. Unsorted PBMC libraries were generated from 2 million PBMCs stored in RNAlater at -80 °C until RNA extraction. Peripheral blood was subjected to Ficoll-Hypaque density gradient centrifugation to isolate PBMCs, which were then cryopreserved in liquid nitrogen. cDNA was synthesized by template-switch 5'RACE using a primer carrying a 10-nucleotide random unique molecular identifier by which each TCR transcript was tagged. Every sequencing run yielded over 180 million TCR-beta sequences covering 15-18 subjects. The RNeasy kit was used to extract total RNA. The KAPA Real-time Library Amplification kit was used to amplify TCR-beta VDJ regions with primers targeting the TCR constant region and the 5'RACE anchor. A first PCR added sample indexes and Illumina adaptors, and a second PCR then raised library yield. After Ampure bead purification, the TCR product of roughly 650 bp was size-selected on a 2% E-gel SizeSelection system. Before pooling, library quality was checked on a Bioanalyzer, concentration was measured with Qubit, and libraries were quantified with the Kapa Library Quantification kit. An Illumina HiSeq 2500 sequenced the libraries paired-end 2 x 150 bp. To increase sequence diversity, 25-30% phiX was spiked into each library pool. The paper's processing steps were these. Quality-filtered reads were processed with the UMI-based MiGEC pipeline, and over 75% of raw TCR sequences were removed by the MiGEC pipeline during error correction. VDJ genes were aligned to IMGT germline references, and clonotypes were defined by unique CDR3 amino acid sequence plus V-J genes. Clonal expansion, Shannon diversity and CDR3 relatedness were evaluated with VDJtools (CalcPairwiseDistances, ClusterSamples), while phylogenetic trees were built in CLCbio workbench. Using coefficient-of-variation modelling across technical triplicates, the study counted a clone as expanded if it had at least 8 unique UMIs. TCRdb cleaned the public reads at Q25 with fastp, built clones with MiXCR and kept in-frame beta chains. CDR3 protein duplicates are merged, each entry listing the most common genes and DNA. For this entry, the V and J calls and clone size follow TCRdb and not the study's own pipeline. For this sample there are approximately 36,000 distinct CDR3 sequences; roughly 10% appear just once. The ten largest clones add up to about 4% of the sample.

The source is a man between 60 and 70 years old with HTLV-1-associated myelopathy (HAM/TSP). Recombination connected TRBV6-6 to TRBJ2-1; 7 nucleotides in the junction match TRBD2. The sample taken for sequencing was PBMCs. The CDR3 protein: CASSYSNAGVVREQFF. The base sequence is TGTGCCAGCAGTTACTCGAATGCGGGAGTTGTACGTGAGCAGTTCTTC.